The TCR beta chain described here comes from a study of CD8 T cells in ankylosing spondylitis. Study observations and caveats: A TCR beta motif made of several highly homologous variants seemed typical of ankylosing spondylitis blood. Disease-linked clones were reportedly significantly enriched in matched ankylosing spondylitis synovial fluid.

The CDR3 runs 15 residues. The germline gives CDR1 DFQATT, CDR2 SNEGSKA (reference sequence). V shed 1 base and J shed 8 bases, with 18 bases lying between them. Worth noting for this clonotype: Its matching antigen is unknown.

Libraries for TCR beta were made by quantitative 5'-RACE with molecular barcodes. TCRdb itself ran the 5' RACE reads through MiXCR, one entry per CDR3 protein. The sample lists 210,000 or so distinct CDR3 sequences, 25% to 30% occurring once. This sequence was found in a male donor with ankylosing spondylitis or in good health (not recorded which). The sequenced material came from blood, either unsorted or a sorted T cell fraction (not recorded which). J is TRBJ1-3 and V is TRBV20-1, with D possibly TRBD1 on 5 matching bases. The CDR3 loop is CSARGDGGGAHTIYF. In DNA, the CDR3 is TGCAGTGCTAGAGGAGACGGGGGAGGGGCCCACACCATATATTTT.